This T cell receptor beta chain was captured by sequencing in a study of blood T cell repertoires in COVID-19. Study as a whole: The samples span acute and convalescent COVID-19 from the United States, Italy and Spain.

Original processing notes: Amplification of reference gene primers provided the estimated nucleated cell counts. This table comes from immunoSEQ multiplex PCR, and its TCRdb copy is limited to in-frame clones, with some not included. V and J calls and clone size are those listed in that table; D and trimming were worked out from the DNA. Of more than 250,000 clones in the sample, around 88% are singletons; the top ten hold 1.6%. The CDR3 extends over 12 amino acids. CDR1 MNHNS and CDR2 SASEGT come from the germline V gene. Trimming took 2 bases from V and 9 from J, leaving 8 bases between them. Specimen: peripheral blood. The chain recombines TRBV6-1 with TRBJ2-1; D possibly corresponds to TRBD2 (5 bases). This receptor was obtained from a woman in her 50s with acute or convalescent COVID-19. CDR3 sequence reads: CASSELLAEQFF. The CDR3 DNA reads TGTGCCAGCAGTGAACTGCTAGCTGAGCAGTTCTTC.